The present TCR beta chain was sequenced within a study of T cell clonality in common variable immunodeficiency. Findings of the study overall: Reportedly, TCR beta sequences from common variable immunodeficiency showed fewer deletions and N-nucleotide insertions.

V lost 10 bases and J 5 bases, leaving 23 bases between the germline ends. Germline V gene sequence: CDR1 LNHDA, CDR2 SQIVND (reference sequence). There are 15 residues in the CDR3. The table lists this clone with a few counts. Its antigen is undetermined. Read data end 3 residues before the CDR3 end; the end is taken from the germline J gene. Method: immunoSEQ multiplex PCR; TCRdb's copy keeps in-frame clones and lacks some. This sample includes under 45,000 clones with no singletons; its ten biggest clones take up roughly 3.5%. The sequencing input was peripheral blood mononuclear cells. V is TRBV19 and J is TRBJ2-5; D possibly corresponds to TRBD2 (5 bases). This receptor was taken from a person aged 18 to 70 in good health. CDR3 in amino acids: CATSPRGGHGETQYF. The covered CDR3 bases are TGTGCCACCTCGCCGCGCGGAGGTCACGGGGAGACC.